The 9 T cell receptor beta chains listed next were all sequenced from one sample in a study of beta chain features in type 1 diabetes. What was sequenced were expressed TCRB transcripts, since all of the isolated RNA had been reverse transcribed. The assay was immunoSEQ multiplex PCR, and TCRdb's table has in-frame clones only and misses some. The sample contains hundreds of thousands of clones, around an eighth of which appear only once. Input material: naive CD4+ T cells from blood. The receptors stem from a man between 18 and 29 years old in good health.

The chain carries TRBV18 and TRBJ2-5; 7 nucleotides match TRBD1. With the DNA end fitting TRBJ2-7 better, the J assignment may be wrong. There are 14 residues in the CDR3. Germline lookup yields CDR1 KGHSH and CDR2 LQKENI. The CDR3 DNA follows: TGTGCCAGCTCACCAGACAGGGCCTCGTACGAGCAGTACTTC. Translated: CASSPDRASYEQYF.

This clone was seen a handful of times. The chain employs TRBV10-3 and TRBJ2-7, with 7 bases aligning to TRBD1. The CDR3 is 13 residues long. Germline CDR1 reads ENHRY; CDR2 reads SYGVKD. V shed 8 bases and J 5 bases; nucleotides not matched to a gene: 9. The CDR3 here is CAIQGLTGDEQYF. In DNA form, the CDR3 reads TGTGCCATCCAGGGCCTCACAGGGGACGAGCAGTACTTC.

This clone was counted only a few times. The V and J genes are TRBV7-2 and TRBJ1-1, with 9 bases lining up with TRBD1. The length of the CDR3 is 13 residues. Germline CDR1 and CDR2: SGHTA and FQGNSA. J was trimmed by 11 bases and V by 5 bases; bases with no gene match: 9. CDR3 sequence (DNA): TGTGCCAGCAGCACAGCGGGGACAGGGAGCGCTTTCTTT. Protein product: CASSTAGTGSAFF.

The gene calls are TRBV18 and TRBJ2-7; 11 bases align to TRBD1. The CDR3 is made up of 15 amino acids. The V gene end was trimmed by 6 bases and the J gene end by 2 bases; junction bases not matched to a gene: 6. CDR1 is KGHSH, CDR2 LQKENI, per germline. The DNA of the CDR3 is TGTGCCAGCTCTCCAGGACAGGGGGCTCCCTACGAGCAGTACTTC. This translates into CASSPGQGAPYEQYF.

This clone appeared a few times. The rearrangement links TRBV6-6 to TRBJ2-1; 12 bases line up with TRBD2. CDR1 and CDR2 from the germline V gene are MNHNY and SVGAGI (reference sequence). This CDR3 region has 14 residues. V lost 6 bases and J lost 5; bases outside the gene matches: 2. CDR3 bases: TGTGCCAGCAGGACTAGCGGGAGCAACAATGAGCAGTTCTTC. It is translated as CASRTSGSNNEQFF.

This rearrangement joins TRBV4-3 to TRBJ1-1; D is ambiguous. CDR1 LGHNA and CDR2 YSLEER come from the germline V gene. V lost 1 base and J 2 bases, leaving 11 bases between the germline ends. This CDR3 is built from 15 residues. CDR3 loop: CASSQVPGSNTEAFF. Here the CDR3 DNA reads TGCGCCAGCAGCCAAGTTCCGGGTAGTAACACTGAAGCTTTCTTT.

CDR3 DNA sequence: TGTGCCAGTAATCGCTTACACTCACCCCTCCACTTT. Translated: CASNRLHSPLHF. The chain uses TRBV19 and TRBJ1-6; D gene uncertain. The V and J ends lost 7 bases and 10 bases respectively, with 11 bases between them. This CDR3 is 12 amino acids long. The V gene's germline CDR1 is LNHDA and CDR2 SQIVND (reference sequence).

In this sample, this clone turned up a few times. The gene calls are TRBV29-1 and TRBJ2-5; 7 bases map to TRBD2. After removal of 6 bases from V and 3 bases from J, the junction contained 10 bases not matched to a gene. Germline CDR1 reads SQVTM; CDR2 reads ANQGSEA. This CDR3 has 14 amino acids. CDR3 sequence reads: CSVAKTSYEETQYF. CDR3 DNA sequence: TGCAGCGTGGCAAAGACTAGCTATGAAGAGACCCAGTACTTC.

This clone has a handful of counts. V is TRBV29-1 and J is TRBJ2-7; 12 bases agree with TRBD2. V shed 2 bases, J shed 6 bases, and the junction held 2 bases outside the gene matches. This CDR3 has 13 amino acids. CDR1 and CDR2 (germline): SQVTM, ANQGSEA. CDR3 DNA sequence: TGCAGCGTTGAACGGACTAGCGGGACCGAGCAGTACTTC. Translating gives CSVERTSGTEQYF.